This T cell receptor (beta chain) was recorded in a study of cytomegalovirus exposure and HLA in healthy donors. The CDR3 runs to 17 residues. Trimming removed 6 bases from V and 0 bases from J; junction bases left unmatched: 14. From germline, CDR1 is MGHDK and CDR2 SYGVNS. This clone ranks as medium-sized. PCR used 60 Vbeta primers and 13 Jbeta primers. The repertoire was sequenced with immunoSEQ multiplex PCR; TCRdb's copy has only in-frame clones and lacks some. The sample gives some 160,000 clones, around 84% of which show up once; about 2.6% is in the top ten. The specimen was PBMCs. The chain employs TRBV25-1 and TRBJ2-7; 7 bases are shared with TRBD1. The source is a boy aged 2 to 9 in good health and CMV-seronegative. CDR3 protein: CASSGPPGGAISYEQYF. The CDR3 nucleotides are TGTGCCAGCAGCGGCCCCCCAGGGGGTGCTATCTCCTACGAGCAGTACTTC.